These 13 T cell receptor beta chains came from one sample sequenced in a study of human T cells and chemical hapten exposure. From the RACE reads, TCRdb called clonotypes with MiXCR, one entry per CDR3 protein. There are some 89,000 distinct CDR3 sequences in the sample; more than 8.5% occur only once, and around 2.5% lies in the top ten. Time point: patch test 2, 6 weeks after DPC sensitization. Described treatment: therapeutic diphenylcyclopropenone sensitization with weekly scalp DPC. This specimen was whole blood, taken in connection with sensitization to the hapten diphenylcyclopropenone (DPC). The receptors were sampled from a woman under 40 with alopecia areata. Some clones in this sample may be carry-over from other donors' samples.

The table lists this clonotype with many counts. The chain uses TRBV6-2 or TRBV6-3 and TRBJ2-3; D remains ambiguous. The CDR3 runs 13 residues. The V and J ends lost 4 bases and 0 bases respectively, with 5 bases between them. CDR1 and CDR2 from the germline V gene are MNHEY and SVGEGT. The CDR3 protein is CASSLQSTDTQYF. The CDR3 DNA is TGTGCCAGCAGTTTGCAAAGCACAGATACGCAGTATTTT.

This clonotype was seen many times. The rearrangement uses TRBV28 and TRBJ2-3; TRBD1 agrees at 7 bases. In germline, CDR1 is MDHEN, CDR2 SYDVKM. The CDR3 covers 19 residues. Trimming removed 5 bases from V and 4 bases from J; junction bases left unmatched: 21. The CDR3 loop is CASSPQYKKTGTQADTQYF. CDR3 DNA sequence: TGTGCCAGCAGTCCCCAATATAAAAAGACAGGGACCCAAGCAGATACGCAGTATTTT. The complete variable domain, with remaining parts taken from reference TRBV28 and TRBJ2-3, reads DVKVTQSSRYLVKRTGEKVFLECVQDMDHENMFWYRQDPGLGLRLIYFSYDVKMKEKGDIPEGYSVSREKKERFSLILESASTNQTSMYLCASSPQYKKTGTQADTQYFGPGTRLTVL.

The gene calls are TRBV7-8 and TRBJ2-3, with no clear D. Germline lookup yields CDR1 SGHVS and CDR2 FQNEAQ. This CDR3 is built from 16 residues. V was shortened by 1 base and J by 0 bases, with 11 bases between the two germline ends. CDR3 sequence: CASSLGVAASTDTQYF. CDR3 DNA sequence: TGTGCCAGCAGCTTAGGGGTAGCAGCTAGCACAGATACGCAGTATTTT.

The chain combines TRBV7-3 with TRBJ2-6, with D maybe TRBD1 (6 bases). Trimming stripped 2 bases from V and 0 bases from J, with 8 bases between. The germline CDR1 and CDR2 sequences are SGHTA and FQGTGA. The CDR3 has 16 amino acids. CDR3 region: CASSLGQFSGANVLTF. The CDR3 nucleotides read TGTGCCAGCAGCTTAGGACAGTTCTCTGGGGCCAACGTCCTGACTTTC.

The V gene is TRBV2, the J gene TRBJ1-1; no clear D. CDR1 is SNHLY, CDR2 FYNNEI, per germline. The CDR3 totals 15 residues. The V end lost 7 bases, the J end lost 6 bases, and 21 bases lay between the germline ends. The CDR3 reads CASTPQVGRRAEAFF. The CDR3 DNA is TGTGCCAGCACCCCCCAGGTCGGGCGAAGGGCTGAAGCTTTCTTT.

This clonotype was counted ten times or more. The chain couples TRBV7-9 to TRBJ2-3, with D maybe TRBD1 (6 bases). The V end was cut by 5 bases, the J end by 3 bases, with 12 bases between. Germline CDR1 and CDR2: SEHNR and FQNEAQ (reference sequence). The CDR3 runs to 14 residues. The CDR3: CASSAYRETDTQYF. In DNA form, the CDR3 reads TGTGCCAGCAGCGCGTACAGGGAGACAGATACGCAGTATTTT.

This clonotype was found many times. The chain carries TRBV7-2 and TRBJ2-3, with 9 positions matching TRBD2. The CDR3 loop spans 17 amino acids. Per germline, CDR1 SGHTA and CDR2 FQGNSA. With V trimmed by 2 bases and J by 5 bases, 11 bases remained unmatched. This CDR3 is CASSLYLAGPVQDTQYF. CDR3 bases: TGTGCCAGCAGCTTATACCTAGCGGGACCCGTGCAAGATACGCAGTATTTT.

This clonotype was detected a few times. The chain combines TRBV29-1 with TRBJ2-5, with D perhaps matching TRBD1 (6 bases). Germline CDR1 SQVTM, CDR2 ANQGSEA. Trimming took off 0 bases at V and 13 bases at J, with 12 bases between the two ends. This CDR3 spans 11 amino acids. CDR3 sequence: CSVEEQGPRYF. As DNA, the CDR3 is TGCAGCGTTGAAGAGCAGGGGCCGAGGTACTTC.

This clonotype was detected many times. V is TRBV6-5 and J is TRBJ1-3, with D unresolved. The CDR3 consists of 17 residues. V lost 6 bases to trimming and J lost 0 bases, with 18 bases between them. Germline lookup yields CDR1 MNHEY and CDR2 SVGAGI. CDR3 region: CASSSDRHGSSGNTIYF. The DNA of the CDR3 is TGTGCCAGCAGCTCGGACCGGCACGGGAGCTCTGGAAACACCATATATTTT.

This clonotype was counted a few times. The rearrangement uses TRBV11-2 and TRBJ1-1; 7 nucleotides agree with TRBD1. The CDR3 contains 13 residues. CDR1 is SGHAT and CDR2 is FQNNGV in the germline V gene. V gave up 5 bases and J gave up 5 bases; unmatched junction bases: 5. The chain's CDR3 is CASSNRGRTEAFF. DNA for the CDR3: TGTGCCAGCAGCAACAGGGGTAGGACTGAAGCTTTCTTT.

The sample holds many counts of this clonotype. The genes are TRBV6-2 or TRBV6-3 and TRBJ2-1; D is uncertain. Trimming shortened V by 1 base and J by 12 bases, and 10 bases separated the two germline ends. The V gene's germline CDR1 is MNHEY and CDR2 SVGEGT. This CDR3 contains 12 residues. The CDR3 region has the DNA TGTGCCAGCAGTTACTTCGGGCCCATGCAGTTCTTC. Protein product: CASSYFGPMQFF.

This clonotype appeared many times. CDR3 protein: CASSLGDRPQETQYF. CDR3 nucleotides: TGTGCCAGCAGCTTAGGGGACAGACCACAAGAGACCCAGTACTTC. V gene TRBV11-2 combines with J gene TRBJ2-5; 7 bases align to TRBD1. From germline, CDR1 is SGHAT and CDR2 FQNNGV. This CDR3 is 15 amino acids long. The trim removed 1 base at V and 2 bases at J, leaving 4 bases unmatched.

This clonotype came up many times. V gene TRBV6-1 combines with J gene TRBJ1-2, with D hard to call. The CDR3 totals 12 residues. V shed 4 bases and J shed 2 bases, with 5 bases lying between them. Germline values: CDR1 MNHNS, CDR2 SASEGT. The CDR3 region has the DNA TGTGCCAGCAGTGTAGGGAACTATGGCTACACCTTC. Translated, it gives CASSVGNYGYTF.